The 27 T cell receptor beta chains reported below all come from one sample, sequenced in a study of regulatory T cells in long-lasting Graves disease. Time point given: persistent/refractory GD, antithyroid drugs over 5 years with positive TRAb. Scientists built the TCR library using RNA that was extracted from PBMCs. Sequencing libraries for TCR beta were prepared with iRepertoire HTBI primers and Arm-PCR of CDR3 regions. TCRdb used MiXCR to reprocess the multiplex PCR reads, holding one entry per CDR3 protein. Counted here are around 460,000 distinct CDR3 sequences, 20% to 25% occurring once; the ten biggest clones make up around 7%. The source material was peripheral blood mononuclear cells (PBMCs), sampled when the disease was refractory, from a patient treated with antithyroid drugs. Receptor source: a female donor with Graves disease.

This clonotype appeared a few times. This rearrangement joins TRBV20-1 to TRBJ2-2; TRBD1 agrees at 8 bases. The CDR3 length is 12 residues. With V trimmed by 5 bases and J by 6 bases, 2 bases remained unmatched. Germline V CDR1 and CDR2: DFQATT, SNEGSKA (reference sequence). The CDR3 sequence is CSARTGPGELFF. In nucleotides, the CDR3 is TGCAGTGCTCGGACAGGGCCCGGGGAGCTGTTTTTT.

This clonotype has just a few counts. The rearrangement joins TRBV6-1 to TRBJ1-1, with D possibly being TRBD1 (5 bases). The CDR3 loop spans 14 amino acids. Germline CDR1 MNHNS, CDR2 SASEGT. The ends were cut back, 7 bases at V and 4 bases at J, with 16 bases in the middle. CDR3 sequence: CASTRGGKATEAFF. The CDR3, as DNA: TGTGCCAGCACCCGGGGGGGGAAGGCCACTGAAGCTTTCTTT.

This clonotype was seen more than once but under ten times. The chain is built from TRBV5-4 and TRBJ2-1; 7 positions agree with TRBD1. V lost 7 bases and J lost 1; bases outside the gene matches: 8. CDR3 length equals 15 residues. Germline V CDR1 and CDR2: SGHNT, YYREEE (reference sequence). The CDR3 bases are TGTGCCAGCGGTCCTGACAGGGAGTCCTACAATGAGCAGTTCTTC. As protein: CASGPDRESYNEQFF.

This clonotype was counted at least ten times. The rearrangement links TRBV29-1 to TRBJ2-7, with TRBD1 matching over 8 bases. In germline, CDR1 is SQVTM, CDR2 ANQGSEA. The CDR3 length is 11 residues. V lost 8 bases to trimming and J lost 3 bases; unmatched junction nucleotides: 3. The CDR3 nucleotides read TGCAGCTTCGGACAGGGCTACGAGCAGTACTTC. This codes for CSFGQGYEQYF.

In regard to this clonotype: An end of the junction differs from the germline gene, which may be a read error. CDR3 amino acids: CASSIAGQSISGANVLTF. In DNA form, the CDR3 reads TGTGCCAGTAGCATAGCAGGACAGTCTATCTCTGGGGCCAACGTCCTGACTTTC. This chain joins TRBV19 and TRBJ2-6; D might be TRBD1 (6 bases). Germline CDR1 and CDR2: LNHDA and SQIVND (reference sequence). The CDR3 totals 18 residues. Combining the CDR3 with reference TRBV19 and TRBJ2-6 gives the whole variable domain DGGITQSPKYLFRKEGQNVTLSCEQNLNHDAMYWYRQDPGQGLRLIYYSQIVNDFQKGDIAEGYSVSREKKESFPLTVTSAQKNPTAFYLCASSIAGQSISGANVLTFGAGSRLTVL.

The chain carries TRBV6-5 and TRBJ2-7; TRBD1 aligns across 7 bases. The CDR3 sequence is 15 residues long. From germline, CDR1 is MNHEY and CDR2 SVGAGI. V trimming: 2 bases; J trimming: 3 bases; junction bases outside the gene matches: 7. DNA of the CDR3: TGTGCCAGCAGTTACACTCTACAGGGGAGCTACGAGCAGTACTTC. Residues: CASSYTLQGSYEQYF.

The sample holds many counts of this clonotype. The rearrangement links TRBV28 to TRBJ2-5; D remains unclear. Per the germline V gene, CDR1 is MDHEN and CDR2 is SYDVKM. Trimming removed 3 bases at V and 4 bases at J, with 6 bases between. The CDR3 spans 12 residues. CDR3 in amino acids: CASSFRRETQYF. The CDR3 DNA reads as TGTGCCAGCAGTTTTCGGCGAGAGACCCAGTACTTC.

In DNA form, the CDR3 reads TGTGCCAGCAGCTACGGACTAGCGGGAGCCGAGCAGTACTTC. Protein product: CASSYGLAGAEQYF. The rearrangement links TRBV7-2 to TRBJ2-7; TRBD2 matches 13 bases. Germline CDR1 reads SGHTA; CDR2 reads FQGNSA. This CDR3 is 14 amino acids long. Losses at the gene ends were 4 bases for V and 6 bases for J; bases not matched to a gene: 3.

This clonotype has a count of ten or more. The chain combines TRBV28 with TRBJ2-5, with TRBD2 identical over 7 bases. The CDR3 extends over 16 amino acids. The V and J ends lost 3 bases and 0 bases, in that order; junction bases with no gene match: 7. In germline, CDR1 is MDHEN, CDR2 SYDVKM. In DNA form, the CDR3 reads TGTGCCAGCAGTTTGAGACTAGCTAAAAACCAAGAGACCCAGTACTTC. Its translation is CASSLRLAKNQETQYF.

Remarks on this clonotype: Possible read error: a much larger clone is one base away. The J gene is TRBJ2-2, the V gene TRBV28, with 11 bases matching TRBD1. Trimming took 7 bases from V and 6 from J; bases not matched to a gene: 4. Germline V gene sequence: CDR1 MDHEN, CDR2 SYDVKM. This CDR3 comprises 14 residues. This chain's CDR3 is CASMPGQGAGELFF. The CDR3 nucleotides read TGTGCCAGCATGCCGGGACAGGGGGCCGGGGAGCTGTTTTTT. The variable domain in full, with the rest retrieved from reference TRBV28 and TRBJ2-2, is DVKVTQSSRYLVKRTGEKVFLECVQDMDHENMFWYRQDPGLGLRLIYFSYDVKMKEKGDIPEGYSVSREKKERFSLILESASTNQTSMYLCASMPGQGAGELFFGEGSRLTVL.

This clonotype has at least ten counts. The V call is TRBV29-1, the J call TRBJ1-2; a possible D gene is TRBD1 (5 bases). With 0 bases removed from V and 0 bases from J, the gap between germline ends came to 11 bases. The CDR3 consists of 15 residues. The germline CDR1 and CDR2 sequences are SQVTM and ANQGSEA. CDR3 in amino acids: CSVEEGHRTNYGYTF. The CDR3 nucleotides read TGCAGCGTTGAAGAGGGGCACCGAACTAACTATGGCTACACCTTC.

This clonotype was seen more than once but under ten times. This sequence joins TRBV20-1 and TRBJ2-2; 7 nucleotides agree with TRBD1. The CDR3 runs 13 residues. V lost 7 bases and J lost 3; bases outside the gene matches: 5. The germline gives CDR1 DFQATT, CDR2 SNEGSKA (reference sequence). In DNA form, the CDR3 reads TGCAGTGGGGGGCAGGGGGACACCGGGGAGCTGTTTTTT. Its translation is CSGGQGDTGELFF.

The rearrangement links TRBV12-3 or TRBV12-4 to TRBJ1-5; D not resolved. Deletions cut 3 bases from V and 4 bases from J, with 7 bases between. The CDR3 sequence is 13 residues long. The CDR3 DNA sequence: TGTGCCAGCAGTTTTGAGGAAAATCAGCCCCAGCATTTT. Protein: CASSFEENQPQHF.

There are many counts of this clonotype. This chain's CDR3 is CASSLYEQGPQGMNTEAFF. The CDR3 DNA reads TGTGCCAGCAGCTTATACGAACAGGGGCCACAAGGGATGAACACTGAAGCTTTCTTT. The chain couples TRBV7-2 to TRBJ1-1; 7 bases are shared with TRBD1. Germline values: CDR1 SGHTA, CDR2 FQGNSA. CDR3 length: 19 amino acids. The V and J ends lost 2 bases and 0 bases, in that order; junction bases with no gene match: 15.

This clonotype was detected many times. The chain carries TRBV28 and TRBJ2-5; the match to TRBD1 covers 8 bases. With V trimmed by 6 bases and J by 1 base, 7 bases remained unmatched. Germline V gene lookup returns CDR1 MDHEN and CDR2 SYDVKM. This CDR3 is 15 amino acids long. The CDR3 spells CASRYGQGTQETQYF. DNA for the CDR3: TGTGCCAGCAGATACGGACAGGGCACCCAAGAGACCCAGTACTTC. Together with reference TRBV28 and TRBJ2-5, the CDR3 gives the full variable domain: DVKVTQSSRYLVKRTGEKVFLECVQDMDHENMFWYRQDPGLGLRLIYFSYDVKMKEKGDIPEGYSVSREKKERFSLILESASTNQTSMYLCASRYGQGTQETQYFGPGTRLLVL.

This clonotype has at least ten counts. The V gene is TRBV28, the J gene TRBJ2-7, with D tentatively TRBD1 (5 bases). The CDR3 contains 17 residues. V was shortened by 3 bases and J by 1 base, with 19 bases between the two germline ends. Germline loops: CDR1 MDHEN, CDR2 SYDVKM. The CDR3 here is CASSFRYRGIGSYEQYF. CDR3 sequence (DNA): TGTGCCAGCAGTTTTCGGTATAGGGGAATTGGGTCCTACGAGCAGTACTTC.

This clonotype was counted between two and nine times. This chain links TRBV29-1 with TRBJ2-5; no clear D. The CDR3 contains 13 residues. Germline V gene sequence: CDR1 SQVTM, CDR2 ANQGSEA. Trimming left V 7 bases short and J 5 bases short, with 17 bases between. The CDR3: CSAARLDSETQYF. The CDR3 DNA sequence: TGCAGCGCCGCCCGGCTAGATAGCGAGACCCAGTACTTC.

This clonotype was seen many times. V and J are TRBV28 and TRBJ1-1, with 8 nucleotides matching TRBD1. Germline-derived CDR1 and CDR2 are MDHEN and SYDVKM. Trimming took 6 bases from V and 10 from J; bases not matched to a gene: 7. The CDR3 runs 12 residues. CDR3 loop: CASRQGALVAFF. CDR3 DNA: TGTGCCAGCAGGCAGGGGGCCTTGGTAGCTTTCTTT.

The CDR3 here is CASFVAGGSELFF. The CDR3 coding sequence is TGTGCCAGCTTCGTAGCGGGGGGGTCCGAGCTGTTTTTT. J is TRBJ2-2 and V is TRBV28; 11 bases map to TRBD2. J lost 11 bases, V lost 8 bases, and 7 bases had no gene match. From germline, CDR1 is MDHEN and CDR2 SYDVKM. This CDR3 contains 13 residues.

CDR3 loop: CASSAQGLTGELFF. In DNA, the CDR3 is TGTGCCAGCAGTGCCCAGGGGTTAACCGGGGAGCTGTTTTTT. The chain couples TRBV2 to TRBJ2-2, with D tentatively TRBD1 (6 bases). Germline values: CDR1 SNHLY, CDR2 FYNNEI. This CDR3 has 14 residues. V gave up 4 bases and J gave up 5 bases, with 11 bases separating them.

This clonotype was counted between two and nine times. This chain links TRBV7-2 with TRBJ1-4; 9 bases are a match to TRBD1. CDR3 length: 14 residues. Germline-derived CDR1 and CDR2 are SGHTA and FQGNSA. Germline trimming cut 4 bases from V and 7 bases from J; bases unmatched to any gene: 4. In DNA form, the CDR3 reads TGTGCCAGCAGCTCGGCGGGACAGGGTGAAAAACTGTTTTTT. It encodes CASSSAGQGEKLFF.

This clonotype was found many times. The DNA of the CDR3 is TGTGCCAGCAGTCGCGTCCCCGGACAACTGTTTTTT. This gives the protein CASSRVPGQLFF. The chain uses TRBV12-3 or TRBV12-4 and TRBJ1-4; D is uncertain. Trimming shortened V by 5 bases and J by 12 bases, and 13 bases separated the two germline ends. The CDR3 contains 12 residues.

Comments on this clonotype: A read error may be the cause here, since a much bigger clone is one base away. The V call is TRBV12-3 or TRBV12-4, the J call TRBJ2-2; 9 nucleotides match TRBD2. V lost 7 bases to trimming and J lost 5 bases; unmatched junction nucleotides: 8. CDR3 size: 15 residues. In nucleotides, the CDR3 is TGTGCCAGCATGGCGGGGGGGCGTCGGACCGGGGAGCTGTTTTTT. Its translation is CASMAGGRRTGELFF.

A few counts support this clonotype. The DNA of the CDR3 is TGTGCCAGCAGCATCCGACAGGGGATATACGAGCAGTACTTC. Encoded protein: CASSIRQGIYEQYF. The chain employs TRBV6-2 or TRBV6-3 and TRBJ2-7; 8 bases line up with TRBD1. CDR3 length equals 14 residues. V was clipped by 6 bases and J by 4 bases; unmatched bases: 8. Per germline, CDR1 MNHEY and CDR2 SVGEGT.

The chain recombines TRBV19 with TRBJ1-1, with TRBD1 matching over 7 bases. Unmatched junction bases numbered 11, after V lost 9 bases and J lost 1 base. The germline gives CDR1 LNHDA, CDR2 SQIVND (reference sequence). The CDR3 length is 15 residues. CDR3 DNA: TGTGCCAGCGAAGACCTCGGGACAGCGAACACTGAAGCTTTCTTT. Translation gives CASEDLGTANTEAFF.

The table lists this clonotype with a few counts. The V gene is TRBV3-1, the J gene TRBJ1-1, with D perhaps matching TRBD1 (5 bases). Trimming left V 1 base short and J 10 bases short, with 16 bases between. The CDR3 is 14 residues long. Germline CDR1 and CDR2: LGHDT and YNNKEL (reference sequence). The chain's CDR3 is CASSQGSRGSSAFF. The CDR3 DNA reads as TGTGCCAGCAGCCAAGGGAGCCGGGGGTCTTCAGCTTTCTTT. The full variable domain, with the rest looked up from reference TRBV3-1 and TRBJ1-1, is DTAVSQTPKYLVTQMGNDKSIKCEQNLGHDTMYWYKQDSKKFLKIMFSYNNKELIINETVPNRFSPKSPDKAHLNLHINSLELGDSAVYFCASSQGSRGSSAFFGQGTRLTVV.

At least ten counts were recorded for this clonotype. The chain recombines TRBV28 with TRBJ2-7; TRBD1 matches at 10 bases. J gave up 3 bases and V 3 bases, and 5 bases lay outside the gene matches. This CDR3 is built from 15 residues. In germline, CDR1 is MDHEN, CDR2 SYDVKM. CDR3 sequence: CASSFEGTGDYEQYF. CDR3 bases: TGTGCCAGCAGTTTCGAAGGGACAGGGGACTACGAGCAGTACTTC.